Detailed here is one TCR beta chain. The clone's antigen remains unknown. No much larger clone is present one base from it, and per-base qualities are unavailable. Every donor in the study was a healthy Caucasian. Three pairs of female monozygotic twins, all aged roughly 18 to 30 years, were included in the twin cohort. CD4+ and CD8+ T cell populations were isolated with positive isolation kits from Invitrogen. The library relied on 5' RACE. The run used an Illumina HiSeq 2000. Template switching introduced a universal primer binding site; the final cDNA contained a unique molecular identifier, enabling accurate counting of TCR cDNA molecules. First-strand cDNA for TCR alpha and beta chains was synthesized from specific primers in the conserved constant-segment region. To control for contamination, every cDNA library was double barcoded, receiving both a SMART-Mk sample barcode and Illumina barcodes. TruSeq adapter sequences and Illumina sample barcodes were added in two successive PCR steps. TCR alpha and beta cDNA libraries were sequenced on the Illumina HiSeq platform with custom primers. The published analysis was carried out like this. MiGEC processed the raw reads to extract unique molecular identifiers, while MiXCR was used to determine the CDR3 positions. Recombination models were inferred per individual with the repgenHMM and IGoR tools using an EM algorithm. The tcR package in R was used for shared clonotype analysis, with sharing normalized by the product of cloneset sizes. To study raw recombination without the effects of thymic and clonal selection, out-of-frame nonproductive sequences were analyzed. TCRdb reran the public reads through fastp at Q25 and MiXCR, keeping productive beta chains. Rows are unified per CDR3 protein, each entry keeping the most common DNA and genes. The V and J calls reflect TCRdb's pipeline rather than the authors' work. Across this sample there are 450,000 or so distinct CDR3 sequences, with over 12% seen only once. The biggest ten clones account for 0.52% of the sample.

The sample originates from a study of identical twins (dated by TCRdb to the mid-2010s). About the full investigation: TCR alpha and beta repertoires from monozygotic twins, unrelated adults of various ages and cord blood were deep-sequenced to test whether fetal clonotypes persist. To rule out contamination, the twin experiments were replicated at different times with different library preparation protocols.

The full study reports these points: A weaker excess of twin sharing was found in beta out-of-frame sequences because the signal-to-noise ratio was lowered by fewer shared sequences. Recombination models systematically underestimated out-of-frame TCR alpha sharing in monozygotic twins but agreed with sharing between unrelated individuals. Zero-insertion analyses could be partly confounded by invariant T cells such as MAIT and iNKT, although diverse VJ usage argued against such confounding for most clonotypes. Because the same donors could not be followed over many years, the conclusions relied on cross-sectional statistical analysis. Compared with coincidental sharing between unrelated individuals, out-of-frame TCR alpha sequences shared between twins had an excess of sequences with low generation probability. Fewer insertions were carried by abundant cord blood beta clonotypes; a weaker similar trend was observed in young adult naive repertoires, while no such trend was observed in memory repertoires.

The same sample was also studied in work on yellow fever vaccine responses in identical twins. As described in the second report: The authors reported that the T cell response to vaccination in identical twins appeared partly convergent and partly personalized. The study precisely tracked vaccine-responding T cell clones in identical twins.

The sequence was obtained from a woman aged 18-29 years in good health. Sequenced material: CD4+ T cells sorted from blood.

CDR3 sequence: CASSEVILRGNEQFF. In nucleotides, the sequence is TGTGCCAGCAGTGAAGTAATACTGAGGGGGAATGAGCAGTTCTTC. The chain couples TRBV2 to TRBJ2-1, with a tentative D gene TRBD1 over 6 matching bases. The CDR3 covers 15 residues, taking in both the cysteine and the phenylalanine. Only the CDR3 region is kept as DNA, spanning 45 bases read in frame from base 1. Per the germline V gene, SNHLY is the CDR1 and FYNNEI is the CDR2. The trim is 1 base for V and 7 bases for J, with a gap of 14 bases between the germline ends.